A single sample gave rise to the 14 T cell receptor beta chains below, sequenced in a study of siplizumab effects on memory and regulatory T cells. TCRdb's table, derived via immunoSEQ multiplex PCR, lists solely in-frame clones and lacks some. The sample comprises under 140,000 clones, more than 90% of which are singletons, and 1.3% rests with the top ten. The specimen sequenced was CD4+ T cells sorted from blood. The receptors stem from a human donor in good health.

The V gene is TRBV11-2, the J gene TRBJ1-2; tentatively, D is TRBD1 (6 bases). The CDR3 loop spans 12 amino acids. Looked up from germline, CDR1 is SGHAT and CDR2 is FQNNGV. The V and J ends lost 10 bases and 8 bases respectively, with 17 bases between them. CDR3 protein: CAIGGGSLGYTF. As DNA, the CDR3 is TGTGCCATCGGAGGGGGGAGTTTGGGCTACACCTTC. The variable domain in full, with the rest retrieved from reference TRBV11-2 and TRBJ1-2, is EAGVAQSPRYKIIEKRQSVAFWCNPISGHATLYWYQQILGQGPKLLIQFQNNGVVDDSQLPKDRFSAERLKGVDSTLKIQPAKLEDSAVYLCAIGGGSLGYTFGSGTRLTVV.

The chain has TRBV6-5 and TRBJ1-6; D is ambiguous. The V end lost 0 bases, the J end lost 0 bases, and 6 bases lay between the germline ends. CDR3 length: 16 residues. CDR1 is MNHEY and CDR2 is SVGAGI in the germline V gene. Here the CDR3 DNA reads TGTGCCAGCAGTTACTCAGGGAGCTCCTATAATTCACCCCTCCACTTT. Translating gives CASSYSGSSYNSPLHF.

V gene TRBV6-5 combines with J gene TRBJ2-3; D is unclear. Trimming removed 8 bases at V and 2 bases at J, with 11 bases between. CDR1 is MNHEY, CDR2 SVGAGI, per germline. The length of the CDR3 is 13 residues. The CDR3 sequence: CASRFWDTDTQYF. For the CDR3, the DNA is TGTGCCAGCCGGTTCTGGGACACAGATACGCAGTATTTT.

V gene TRBV5-1 combines with J gene TRBJ1-2; possible D gene TRBD1, 5 bases. V lost 3 bases, J lost 7 bases, and 19 bases lay in between. This CDR3 has 15 amino acids. CDR1 and CDR2 (germline): SGHRS, YFSETQ. CDR3 in DNA: TGCGCCAGCAGCTCTGAAGGGACCCCCGGGGGTGGCTACACCTTC. This gives the protein CASSSEGTPGGGYTF.

This clone has a single count. The chain recombines TRBV7-8 with TRBJ1-5; tentatively, D is TRBD1 (5 bases). The CDR3 extends over 13 amino acids. V was trimmed by 2 bases and J by 5 bases, leaving 7 bases between them. Germline CDR1 is SGHVS and CDR2 is FQNEAQ. In DNA, the CDR3 is TGTGCCAGCAGCTTAAGGGGAGATCAGCCCCAGCATTTT. It yields the protein CASSLRGDQPQHF.

The chain employs TRBV5-1 and TRBJ2-3; the match to TRBD1 covers 7 bases. The CDR3 has 17 residues. With 2 bases clipped from V and 0 bases from J, the junction kept 9 bases outside the gene matches. In germline, CDR1 is SGHRS, CDR2 YFSETQ. The CDR3 bases are TGCGCCAGCAGCTTCCCCAACACAGGGGTCAGCACAGATACGCAGTATTTT. This encodes CASSFPNTGVSTDTQYF.

The rearrangement links TRBV15 to TRBJ2-5; D is unresolved. This CDR3 contains 17 residues. V shed 0 bases and J shed 2 bases, with 16 bases lying between them. CDR1 and CDR2 from the germline V gene are LNHNV and YYDKDF (reference sequence). DNA of the CDR3: TGTGCCACCAGCAGAGATCTAGAGATTTGGCAGCAAGAGACCCAGTACTTC. Translating it yields CATSRDLEIWQQETQYF.

This sequence joins TRBV2 and TRBJ2-5; D assignment may be TRBD1 or TRBD2 (5 bases each). Per germline, CDR1 SNHLY and CDR2 FYNNEI. The V end lost 7 bases, the J end lost 5 bases, and 20 bases lay between the germline ends. This CDR3 contains 15 residues. CDR3 coding DNA: TGTGCCAGCACCTCAAGGTGGGGGTTTAGGGAGACCCAGTACTTC. Its translation: CASTSRWGFRETQYF.

The gene calls are TRBV5-6 and TRBJ1-1; no reliable D call. This CDR3 is 15 amino acids long. Trimming stripped 2 bases from V and 5 bases from J, with 16 bases between. Germline V CDR1 and CDR2: SGHDT, YYEEEE. Written as DNA, the CDR3 is TGTGCCAGCAGCTTCCCCGGGGTCTGGGGAACTGAAGCTTTCTTT. As protein: CASSFPGVWGTEAFF.

Worth noting for this clone: Within the sample, other DNA sequences also encode this same CDR3. The rearrangement joins TRBV5-1 to TRBJ2-7; D is uncertain. The CDR3 runs 12 residues. CDR1 SGHRS and CDR2 YFSETQ come from the germline V gene. Trimming pared 0 bases from V and 3 bases from J, leaving 4 bases between. CDR3 nucleotide sequence: TGCGCCAGCAGCTTGGGAGGCTACGAGCAGTACTTC. Protein product: CASSLGGYEQYF.

The chain carries TRBV30 and TRBJ1-2; TRBD1 agrees at 11 bases. CDR1 and CDR2 (germline): GTSNPN, SVGIG (reference sequence). The CDR3 loop spans 12 amino acids. Unmatched junction bases numbered 4, after V lost 5 bases and J lost 8 bases. This chain's CDR3 is CAWGQGAEGYTF. CDR3 in DNA: TGTGCCTGGGGACAGGGGGCGGAGGGCTACACCTTC.

The rearrangement uses TRBV9 and TRBJ2-7; 9 nucleotides match TRBD1. V trimming: 1 base; J trimming: 0 bases; junction bases outside the gene matches: 2. CDR1 and CDR2 (germline): SGDLS, YYNGEE. This CDR3 contains 15 residues. CDR3 protein: CASSVMTGGSYEQYF. The CDR3 DNA sequence: TGTGCCAGCAGCGTAATGACAGGGGGCTCCTACGAGCAGTACTTC.

The CDR3 coding sequence is TGCAGTGCCGTCAAAAACATTCAGTACTTC. Translated: CSAVKNIQYF. The chain links TRBV20-1 to TRBJ2-4, with D hard to call. This CDR3 has 10 residues. The V and J ends lost 6 bases and 3 bases respectively, with 3 bases between them. CDR1 is DFQATT and CDR2 is SNEGSKA in the germline V gene (reference sequence).

The chain links TRBV6-5 to TRBJ1-2; D call uncertain. Between the trimmed V and J ends, which lost 3 bases and 2 bases, there was a span of 10 bases. The CDR3 spans 14 residues. Germline-derived CDR1 and CDR2 are MNHEY and SVGAGI. CDR3: CASSYRKVNYGYTF. The CDR3 nucleotides read TGTGCCAGCAGTTATCGGAAAGTAAACTATGGCTACACCTTC.